In its sample, the clone carrying this T cell receptor beta chain was seen a few times. These data are taken from a study of blood T cell repertoires in COVID-19. Clones were sequenced by immunoSEQ multiplex PCR, and TCRdb holds only the in-frame ones, with some missing. The data contain 150,000 to 200,000 clones, more than 70% of them singletons. This TCR derives from a man aged 40-49 years with active or convalescent COVID-19. The specimen sequenced was peripheral blood.

In DNA, the CDR3 is TGTGCCAGCAGCCAGGTGGCAACTAGCGGGGGGCGATACGAGCAGTACTTC. This translates into CASSQVATSGGRYEQYF. The chain has TRBV4-2 and TRBJ2-7, with 12 bases matching TRBD2. V gave up 3 bases and J gave up 4 bases; unmatched junction bases: 10. CDR3 size: 17 residues. Germline values: CDR1 LGHNA, CDR2 YNFKEQ.